This TCR beta chain was identified during a study of regulatory T cells in long-lasting Graves disease. This clonotype was counted between two and nine times. Its antigen is as yet unknown. The germline CDR1 and CDR2 sequences are SQVTM and ANQGSEA. Trimming cost V 7 bases and J 0 bases, with 9 bases left between them. The CDR3 loop spans 13 amino acids. General study findings and limits: Persistent patients shared 2,741 public clonotypes among themselves. Newly diagnosed patients shared fewer, at about a thousand. Compared with new cases, persistent Graves' patients showed reduced TCR diversity. Few sampled subjects may have lowered accuracy.

Time point in this sample: persistent/refractory GD, antithyroid drugs over 5 years with positive TRAb. Making the TCR library involved RNA that had been extracted from PBMCs. TCR beta libraries were built with iRepertoire HTBI primers and Arm-PCR of CDR3 regions. TCRdb re-derived calls from the multiplex PCR reads in MiXCR, one entry per CDR3 protein. The sample lists approximately 290,000 distinct CDR3 sequences; 22% were seen once. This specimen consisted of peripheral blood mononuclear cells (PBMCs), obtained when the disease was refractory, from a patient treated with antithyroid drugs. The source is a female donor with Graves disease. V is TRBV29-1 and J is TRBJ1-4; D uncertain. CDR3 sequence reads: CSGQRATNEKLFF. The CDR3 nucleotides are TGCAGCGGCCAGAGGGCAACTAATGAAAAACTGTTTTTT.